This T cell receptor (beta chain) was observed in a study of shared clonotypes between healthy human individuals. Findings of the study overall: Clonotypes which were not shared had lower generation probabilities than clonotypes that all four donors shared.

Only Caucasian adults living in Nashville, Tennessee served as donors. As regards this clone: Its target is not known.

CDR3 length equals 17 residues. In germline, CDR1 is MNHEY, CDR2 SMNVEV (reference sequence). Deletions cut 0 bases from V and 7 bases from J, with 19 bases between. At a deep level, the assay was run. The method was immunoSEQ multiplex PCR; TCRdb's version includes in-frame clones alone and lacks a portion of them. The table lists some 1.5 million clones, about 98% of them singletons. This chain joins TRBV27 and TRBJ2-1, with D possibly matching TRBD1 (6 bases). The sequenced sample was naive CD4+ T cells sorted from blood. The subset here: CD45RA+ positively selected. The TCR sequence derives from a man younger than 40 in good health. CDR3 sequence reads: CASSLSFTTGRRNEQFF. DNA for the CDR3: TGTGCCAGCAGTTTATCTTTCACGACAGGTCGGAGGAATGAGCAGTTCTTC.